This T cell receptor (beta chain) stems from a study of identifying expanded T cells in peripheral blood. Notes on the study in general: Clone count variance between roughly 2-week samples rose with total template count. Technical replicates showed around 1.2 changed clones; approximately 2 weeks approximately 15; four weeks 19.

Assay: immunoSEQ multiplex PCR; the TCRdb copy retains only in-frame clones and omits some. This sample has 75,000 to 90,000 clones, with around 90% found just once. CDR3 length: 15 amino acids. The V end lost 4 bases, the J end lost 0 bases, and 11 bases lay between the germline ends. Germline assignment: CDR1 LGHNA and CDR2 YNFKEQ. Collection occurred without any documented infections or immune events in donors. Concerning this clone itself: As yet, its antigen is unknown.

This sequence joins TRBV4-2 and TRBJ2-3; possibly TRBD2 for D (6 bases). Sequencing input: blood. The TCR was taken from a person between 18 and 70 years old in good health. Here the CDR3 reads CASSRGTDSTDTQYF. The CDR3 DNA follows: TGTGCCAGCAGCCGCGGGACGGACAGCACAGATACGCAGTATTTT.